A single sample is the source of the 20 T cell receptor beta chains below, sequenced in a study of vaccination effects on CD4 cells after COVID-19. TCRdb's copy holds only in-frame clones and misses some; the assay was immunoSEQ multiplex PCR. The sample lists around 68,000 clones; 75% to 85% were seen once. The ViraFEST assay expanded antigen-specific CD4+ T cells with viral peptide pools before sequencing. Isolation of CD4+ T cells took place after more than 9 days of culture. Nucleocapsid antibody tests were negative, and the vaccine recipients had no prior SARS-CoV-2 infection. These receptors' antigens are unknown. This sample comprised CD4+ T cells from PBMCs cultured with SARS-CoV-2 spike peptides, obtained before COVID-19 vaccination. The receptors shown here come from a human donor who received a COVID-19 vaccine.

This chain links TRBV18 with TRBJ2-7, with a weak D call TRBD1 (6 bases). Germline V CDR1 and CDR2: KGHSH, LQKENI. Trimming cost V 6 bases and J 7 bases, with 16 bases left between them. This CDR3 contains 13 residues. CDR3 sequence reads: CASSPTGKIEQYV. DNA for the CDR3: TGTGCCAGCTCCCCAACAGGGAAAATTGAGCAGTACGTC.

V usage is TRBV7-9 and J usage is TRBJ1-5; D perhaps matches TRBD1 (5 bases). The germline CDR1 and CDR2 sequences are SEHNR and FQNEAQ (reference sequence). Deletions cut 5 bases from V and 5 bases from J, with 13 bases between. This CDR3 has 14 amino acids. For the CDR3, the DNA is TGTGCCAGCAGCCGATCGGGAGGGGATCAGCCCCAGCATTTT. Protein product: CASSRSGGDQPQHF.

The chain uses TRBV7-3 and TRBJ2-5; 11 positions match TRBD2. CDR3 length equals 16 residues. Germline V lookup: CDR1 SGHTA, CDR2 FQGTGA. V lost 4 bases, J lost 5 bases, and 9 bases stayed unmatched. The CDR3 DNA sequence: TGTGCCAGCAGCTATAGCGGGGGGGCCTCAGGCGAGACCCAGTACTTC. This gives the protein CASSYSGGASGETQYF. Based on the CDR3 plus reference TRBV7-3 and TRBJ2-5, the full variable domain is GAGVSQTPSNKVTEKGKYVELRCDPISGHTALYWYRQSLGQGPEFLIYFQGTGAADDSGLPNDRFFAVRPEGSVSTLKIQRTERGDSAVYLCASSYSGGASGETQYFGPGTRLLVL.

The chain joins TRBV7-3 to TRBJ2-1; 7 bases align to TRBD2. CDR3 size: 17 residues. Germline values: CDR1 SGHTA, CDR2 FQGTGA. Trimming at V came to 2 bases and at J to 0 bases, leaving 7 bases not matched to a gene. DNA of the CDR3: TGTGCCAGCAGCTTATACGGTACGGGGGGCTCCTACAATGAGCAGTTCTTC. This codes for CASSLYGTGGSYNEQFF.

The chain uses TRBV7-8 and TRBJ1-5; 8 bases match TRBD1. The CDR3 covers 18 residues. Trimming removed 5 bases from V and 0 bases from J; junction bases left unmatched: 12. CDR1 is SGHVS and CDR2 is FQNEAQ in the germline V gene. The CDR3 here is CASSPRPTGVYSNQPQHF. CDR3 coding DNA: TGTGCCAGCAGCCCGCGACCGACAGGGGTCTATAGCAATCAGCCCCAGCATTTT.

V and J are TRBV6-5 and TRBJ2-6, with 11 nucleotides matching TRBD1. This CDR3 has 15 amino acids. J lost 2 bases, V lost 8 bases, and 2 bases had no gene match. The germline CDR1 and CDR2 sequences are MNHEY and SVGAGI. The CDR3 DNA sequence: TGTGCCAGCTGGGGACAGGGGGCTGGGGCCAACGTCCTGACTTTC. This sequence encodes CASWGQGAGANVLTF.

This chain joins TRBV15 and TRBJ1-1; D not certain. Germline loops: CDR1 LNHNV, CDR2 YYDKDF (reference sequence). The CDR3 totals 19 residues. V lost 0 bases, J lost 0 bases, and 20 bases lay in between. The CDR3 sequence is CATSRDGSAVVDMNTEAFF. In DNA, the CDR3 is TGTGCCACCAGCAGAGATGGGTCAGCAGTCGTAGATATGAACACTGAAGCTTTCTTT. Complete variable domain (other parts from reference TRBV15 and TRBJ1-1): DAMVIQNPRYQVTQFGKPVTLSCSQTLNHNVMYWYQQKSSQAPKLLFHYYDKDFNNEADTPDNFQSRRPNTSFCFLDIRSPGLGDTAMYLCATSRDGSAVVDMNTEAFFGQGTRLTVV.

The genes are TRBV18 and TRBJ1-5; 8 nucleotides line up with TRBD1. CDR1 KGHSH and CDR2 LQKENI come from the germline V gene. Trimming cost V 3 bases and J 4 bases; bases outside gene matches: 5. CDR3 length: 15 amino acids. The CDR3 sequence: CASSPTGGGNQPQHF. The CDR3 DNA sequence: TGTGCCAGCTCACCTACAGGGGGAGGAAATCAGCCCCAGCATTTT.

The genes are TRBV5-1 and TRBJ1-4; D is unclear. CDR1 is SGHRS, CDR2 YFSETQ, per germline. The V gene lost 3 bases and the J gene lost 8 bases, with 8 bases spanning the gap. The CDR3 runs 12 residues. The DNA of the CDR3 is TGCGCCAGCAGCTACACGGGGGAAAAACTGTTTTTT. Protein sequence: CASSYTGEKLFF.

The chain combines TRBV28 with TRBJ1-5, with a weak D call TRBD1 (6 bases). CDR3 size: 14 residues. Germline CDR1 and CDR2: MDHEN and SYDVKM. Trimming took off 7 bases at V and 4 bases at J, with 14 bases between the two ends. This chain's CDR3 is CASILSQGNQPQHF. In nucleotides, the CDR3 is TGTGCCAGCATCCTCTCACAGGGAAATCAGCCCCAGCATTTT.

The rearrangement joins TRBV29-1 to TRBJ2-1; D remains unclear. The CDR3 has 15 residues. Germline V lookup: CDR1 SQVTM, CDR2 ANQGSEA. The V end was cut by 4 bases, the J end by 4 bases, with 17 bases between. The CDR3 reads CSVVLPGREYNEQFF. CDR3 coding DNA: TGCAGCGTTGTTTTGCCAGGTCGAGAATACAATGAGCAGTTCTTC.

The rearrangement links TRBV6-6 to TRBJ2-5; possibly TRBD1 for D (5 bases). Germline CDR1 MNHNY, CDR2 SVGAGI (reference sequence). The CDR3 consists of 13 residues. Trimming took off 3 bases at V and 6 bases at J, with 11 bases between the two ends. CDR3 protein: CASSYGAWKTQYF. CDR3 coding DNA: TGTGCCAGCAGTTATGGGGCGTGGAAGACCCAGTACTTC.

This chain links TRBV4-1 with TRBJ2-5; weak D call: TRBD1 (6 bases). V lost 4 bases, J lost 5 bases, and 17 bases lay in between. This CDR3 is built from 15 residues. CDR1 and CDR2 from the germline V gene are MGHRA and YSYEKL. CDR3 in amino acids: CASSPGQNTRETQYF. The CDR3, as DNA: TGCGCCAGCAGCCCTGGACAGAATACTAGGGAGACCCAGTACTTC.

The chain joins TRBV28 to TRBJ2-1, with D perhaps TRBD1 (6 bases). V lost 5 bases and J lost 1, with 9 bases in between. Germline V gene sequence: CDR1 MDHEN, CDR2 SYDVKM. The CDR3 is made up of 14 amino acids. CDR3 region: CASSVGGSYNEQFF. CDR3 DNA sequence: TGTGCCAGCAGTGTAGGGGGTTCCTACAATGAGCAGTTCTTC.

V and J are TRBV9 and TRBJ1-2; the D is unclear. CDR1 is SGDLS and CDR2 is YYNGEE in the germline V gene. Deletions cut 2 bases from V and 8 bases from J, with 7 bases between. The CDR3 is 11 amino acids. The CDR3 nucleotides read TGTGCCAGCAGCGTGGGGATCGGCTACACCTTC. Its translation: CASSVGIGYTF. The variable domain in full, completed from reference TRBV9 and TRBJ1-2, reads DSGVTQTPKHLITATGQRVTLRCSPRSGDLSVYWYQQSLDQGLQFLIQYYNGEERAKGNILERFSAQQFPDLHSELNLSSLELGDSALYFCASSVGIGYTFGSGTRLTVV.

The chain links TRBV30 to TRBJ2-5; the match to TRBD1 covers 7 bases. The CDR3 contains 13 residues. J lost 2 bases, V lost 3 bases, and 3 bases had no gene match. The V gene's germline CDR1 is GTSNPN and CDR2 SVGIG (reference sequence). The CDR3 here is CAWSGQVQETQYF. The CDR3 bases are TGTGCCTGGAGCGGACAGGTACAAGAGACCCAGTACTTC. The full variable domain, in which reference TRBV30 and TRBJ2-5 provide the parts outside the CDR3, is SQTIHQWPATLVQPVGSPLSLECTVEGTSNPNLYWYRQAAGRGLQLLFYSVGIGQISSEVPQNLSASRPQDRQFILSSKKLLLSDSGFYLCAWSGQVQETQYFGPGTRLLVL.

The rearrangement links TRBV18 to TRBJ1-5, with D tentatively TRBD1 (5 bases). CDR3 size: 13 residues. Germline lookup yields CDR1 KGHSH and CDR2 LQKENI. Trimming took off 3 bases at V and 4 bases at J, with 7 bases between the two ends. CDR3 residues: CASSPGGNQPQHF. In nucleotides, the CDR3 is TGTGCCAGCTCACCGGGGGGGAATCAGCCCCAGCATTTT.

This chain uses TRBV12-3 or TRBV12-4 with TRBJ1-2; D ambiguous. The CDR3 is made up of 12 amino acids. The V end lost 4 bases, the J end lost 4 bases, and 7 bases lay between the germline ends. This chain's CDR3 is CASSSTLYGYTF. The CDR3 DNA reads TGTGCCAGCAGTTCGACCCTCTATGGCTACACCTTC.

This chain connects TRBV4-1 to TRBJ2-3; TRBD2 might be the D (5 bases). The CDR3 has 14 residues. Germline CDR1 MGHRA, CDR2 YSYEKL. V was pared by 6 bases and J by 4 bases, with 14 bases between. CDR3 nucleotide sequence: TGCGCCAGCAGGAGGGCGGCCCGCGCAGATACGCAGTATTTT. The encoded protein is CASRRAARADTQYF.

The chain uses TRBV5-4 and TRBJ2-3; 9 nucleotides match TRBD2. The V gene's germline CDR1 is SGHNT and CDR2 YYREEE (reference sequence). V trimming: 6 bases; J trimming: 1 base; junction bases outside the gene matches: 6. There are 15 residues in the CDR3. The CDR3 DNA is TGTGCCAGCACCTTTAGCGGGGGACGCACAGATACGCAGTATTTT. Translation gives CASTFSGGRTDTQYF.